The clone carrying this TCR beta chain was counted between two and nine times. This sample stems from a study of blood T cell repertoires in COVID-19. Study background: There were acute and convalescent COVID-19 samples, and they came from the United States, Italy and Spain. The analysed material was cDNA or gDNA that came from T cells, B-cell-depleted T cells, or PBMCs.

Categorization into cohorts depended on clinical history that participants reported. It was within 2 weeks before study entry that exposed participants met a COVID-19 case. The CDR3 has 13 amino acids. CDR1 and CDR2 from the germline V gene are SNHLY and FYNNEI. V lost 6 bases, J lost 3 bases, and 4 bases stayed unmatched. The table came from immunoSEQ multiplex PCR; TCRdb's copy has only in-frame clones and leaves some out. The sample has under 150,000 clones; 84% are singletons. The sample taken for sequencing was PBMCs or T cells enriched from blood (not recorded which). The chain links TRBV2 to TRBJ2-5, with TRBD2 matching over 7 bases. This TCR was sampled from a woman in her forties or fifties who had been exposed to COVID-19. CDR3 region: CASRGGREETQYF. DNA of the CDR3: TGTGCCAGCAGGGGGGGGAGGGAAGAGACCCAGTACTTC.